This T cell receptor beta chain originates from a study of cytomegalovirus exposure and HLA in healthy donors. The PCR employed 60 Vbeta primers together with 13 Jbeta primers. Data came from immunoSEQ multiplex PCR; TCRdb stores just in-frame clones and leaves some out. The sample has roughly 140,000 clones; 79% are singletons. Germline CDR1 reads WSHSY; CDR2 reads SAAADI. The V segment lost 4 bases and the J segment 7 bases; nucleotides outside the gene matches: 0. The CDR3 loop spans 11 amino acids. The chain has TRBV10-2 and TRBJ2-5; TRBD2 matches 7 bases. Sequenced: PBMCs. This TCR came from a woman in her thirties or forties in good health and CMV-seropositive. CDR3 residues: CASSGGGTQYF. The CDR3 nucleotides read TGCGCCAGCAGTGGGGGGGGGACCCAGTACTTC.